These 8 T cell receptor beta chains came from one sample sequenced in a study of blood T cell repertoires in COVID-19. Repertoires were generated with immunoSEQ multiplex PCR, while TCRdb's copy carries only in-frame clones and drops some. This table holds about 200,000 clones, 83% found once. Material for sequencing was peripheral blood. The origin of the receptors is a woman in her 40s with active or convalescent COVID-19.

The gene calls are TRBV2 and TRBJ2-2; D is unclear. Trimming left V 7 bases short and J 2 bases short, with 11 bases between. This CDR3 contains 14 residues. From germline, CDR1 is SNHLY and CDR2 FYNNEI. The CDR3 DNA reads TGTGCCAGCATGGGCAGGATTAACACCGGGGAGCTGTTTTTT. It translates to CASMGRINTGELFF.

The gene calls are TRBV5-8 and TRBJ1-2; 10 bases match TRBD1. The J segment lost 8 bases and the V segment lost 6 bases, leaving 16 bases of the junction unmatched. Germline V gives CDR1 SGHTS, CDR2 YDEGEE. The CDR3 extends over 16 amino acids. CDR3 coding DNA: TGTGCCAGCACCAACGACCGGGACAGGGGATTAGGAGGCTACACCTTC. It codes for CASTNDRDRGLGGYTF.

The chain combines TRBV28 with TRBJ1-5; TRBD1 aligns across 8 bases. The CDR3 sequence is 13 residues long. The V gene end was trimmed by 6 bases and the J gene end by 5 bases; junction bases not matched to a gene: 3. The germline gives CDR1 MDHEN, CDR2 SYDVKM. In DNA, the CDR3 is TGTGCCAGCAGGGACAGGGTTGATCAGCCCCAGCATTTT. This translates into CASRDRVDQPQHF.

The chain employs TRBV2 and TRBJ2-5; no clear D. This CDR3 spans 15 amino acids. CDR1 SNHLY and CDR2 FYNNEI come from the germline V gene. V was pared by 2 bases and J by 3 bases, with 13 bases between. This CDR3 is CASSELANAEETQYF. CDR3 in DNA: TGTGCCAGCAGTGAATTAGCAAACGCTGAAGAGACCCAGTACTTC.

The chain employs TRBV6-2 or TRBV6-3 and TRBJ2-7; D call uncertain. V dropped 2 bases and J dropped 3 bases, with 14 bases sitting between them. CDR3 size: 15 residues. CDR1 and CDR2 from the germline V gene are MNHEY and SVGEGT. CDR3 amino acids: CASSYRERHHYEQYF. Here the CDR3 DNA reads TGTGCCAGCAGTTACCGAGAGAGACACCACTACGAGCAGTACTTC.

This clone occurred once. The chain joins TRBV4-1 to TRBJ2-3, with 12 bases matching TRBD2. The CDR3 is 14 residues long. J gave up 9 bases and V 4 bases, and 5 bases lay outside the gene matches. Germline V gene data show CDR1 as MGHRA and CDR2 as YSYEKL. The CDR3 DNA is TGCGCCAGCAGCCCCTCCGGGACTAGCGGGACGCAGTATTTT. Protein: CASSPSGTSGTQYF.

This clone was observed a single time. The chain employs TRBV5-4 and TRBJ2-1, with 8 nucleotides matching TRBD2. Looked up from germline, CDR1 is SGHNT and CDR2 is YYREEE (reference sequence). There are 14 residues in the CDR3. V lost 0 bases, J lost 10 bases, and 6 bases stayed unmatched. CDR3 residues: CASSLGSGGAEQFF. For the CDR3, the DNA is TGTGCCAGCAGCTTGGGTTCCGGGGGGGCAGAGCAGTTCTTC.

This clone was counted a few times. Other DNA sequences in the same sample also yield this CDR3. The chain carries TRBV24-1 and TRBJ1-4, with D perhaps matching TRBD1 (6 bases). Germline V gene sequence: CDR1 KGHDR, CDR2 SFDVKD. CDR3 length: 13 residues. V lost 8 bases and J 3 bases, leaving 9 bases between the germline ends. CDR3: CATTGGPNEKLFF. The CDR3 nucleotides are TGTGCCACCACCGGGGGGCCTAATGAAAAACTGTTTTTT.